This TCR beta chain was profiled in a study of T cell repertoires in cytomegalovirus infection. Overall study: Public TCR beta signatures provided an indication of both CMV infection and a matching HLA type. Study observations and caveats: In two of eight donors, the top clonotype was HLA-C-restricted CMV-specific. The study identified carriers of CMV plus the relevant HLA from cumulative public TCR beta family frequency.

This clonotype was seen many times. The antigen is undetermined. TCRdb re-analysed the reads in MiXCR, keeping a single row per CDR3 protein. The table shows about 80,000 distinct CDR3 sequences, with 3% to 4.5% occurring only once. Trimming took off 3 bases at V and 7 bases at J, with 18 bases between the two ends. Germline V CDR1 and CDR2: MNHEY, SVGEGT. The CDR3 is made up of 15 amino acids. Sequenced material: PBMCs. The chain uses TRBV6-2 or TRBV6-3 and TRBJ1-1; D is perhaps TRBD1 (5 bases). The clonotype was recovered from a human donor in good health (CMV status not recorded). Some clones in this sample may be carry-over from other donors' samples. The DNA for the CDR3 is TGTGCCAGCAGTTATGTACTGGACACCGATAATGAAGCTTTCTTT. Protein: CASSYVLDTDNEAFF.